The next 7 T cell receptor beta chains were all read from a single sample in a study of blood T cell repertoires in COVID-19. The protocol was immunoSEQ multiplex PCR, while the TCRdb copy is restricted to in-frame clones and leaves out a portion. The sample contains around 380,000 clones, approximately 89% of which appear only once. What was sequenced was PBMCs or T cells enriched from blood (not recorded which). Receptors were obtained from a man aged 25-40 years who had recovered from COVID-19.

This chain uses TRBV5-4 with TRBJ1-2, with TRBD1 identical over 7 bases. Germline CDR1 and CDR2: SGHNT and YYREEE (reference sequence). Trimming cost V 8 bases and J 8 bases; bases outside gene matches: 9. The CDR3 runs to 12 residues. CDR3: CASDAGGSGYTF. The CDR3 nucleotides read TGTGCCAGTGATGCAGGGGGGTCGGGCTACACCTTC.

In this sample, this clone turned up a few times. V and J are TRBV7-6 and TRBJ1-1; D not certain. The ends were cut back, 4 bases at V and 3 bases at J, with 12 bases in the middle. The germline CDR1 and CDR2 sequences are SGHVS and FNYEAQ. The CDR3 length is 14 residues. CDR3 sequence reads: CASSSTVGYTEAFF. The CDR3 region has the DNA TGTGCCAGCAGCTCCACCGTTGGCTACACTGAAGCTTTCTTT. Combining the CDR3 with reference TRBV7-6 and TRBJ1-1 gives the whole variable domain GAGVSQSPRYKVTKRGQDVALRCDPISGHVSLYWYRQALGQGPEFLTYFNYEAQQDKSGLPNDRFSAERPEGSISTLTIQRTEQRDSAMYRCASSSTVGYTEAFFGQGTRLTVV.

This clone was observed a few times. This chain joins TRBV7-7 and TRBJ2-5; a weak D match, TRBD1 (5 bases). The CDR3 consists of 14 residues. The V and J ends lost 5 bases and 4 bases respectively, with 14 bases between them. Per the germline V gene, CDR1 is SSHAT and CDR2 is FNYEAQ (reference sequence). As DNA, the CDR3 is TGTGCCAGCAGCCTGGGGCAGATTGGAGAGACCCAGTACTTC. Protein sequence: CASSLGQIGETQYF.

J is TRBJ1-1 and V is TRBV30, with D possibly TRBD1 on 5 matching bases. Germline V gives CDR1 GTSNPN, CDR2 SVGIG (reference sequence). V shed 3 bases and J shed 1 base, with 12 bases lying between them. The CDR3 has 14 residues. For the CDR3, the DNA is TGTGCCTGGAGCGCGGGGCTTGGGAACACTGAAGCTTTCTTT. Amino acid sequence: CAWSAGLGNTEAFF. The full variable domain, completed using reference TRBV30 and TRBJ1-1, is SQTIHQWPATLVQPVGSPLSLECTVEGTSNPNLYWYRQAAGRGLQLLFYSVGIGQISSEVPQNLSASRPQDRQFILSSKKLLLSDSGFYLCAWSAGLGNTEAFFGQGTRLTVV.

This clone was observed a few times. The chain employs TRBV6-5 and TRBJ2-7, with D unresolved. V lost 6 bases, J lost 9 bases, and 18 bases lay in between. This CDR3 is 13 amino acids long. The germline gives CDR1 MNHEY, CDR2 SVGAGI. This chain's CDR3 is CASRAQWAERQYF. The CDR3 DNA reads as TGTGCCAGCAGAGCCCAGTGGGCAGAAAGGCAGTACTTC.

The V gene is TRBV28, the J gene TRBJ2-5, with 11 bases lining up with TRBD1. Germline loops: CDR1 MDHEN, CDR2 SYDVKM. This CDR3 spans 16 amino acids. The J segment lost 5 bases and the V segment lost 3 bases, leaving 8 bases of the junction unmatched. The CDR3 here is CASSFWTGGNEETQYF. The CDR3 nucleotides read TGTGCCAGCAGTTTTTGGACAGGGGGCAACGAGGAGACCCAGTACTTC.

The chain uses TRBV19 and TRBJ1-5; possible D gene TRBD1, 5 bases. Germline CDR1 is LNHDA and CDR2 is SQIVND (reference sequence). Trimming removed 4 bases at V and 0 bases at J, with 7 bases between. This CDR3 has 14 residues. CDR3 region: CASSNQGSNQPQHF. CDR3 bases: TGTGCCAGTAGTAATCAGGGTAGCAATCAGCCCCAGCATTTT.